The clone carrying this TCR beta chain was counted between two and nine times. Its antigen is unknown. The whole isolated RNA underwent reverse transcription, so sequencing captured expressed TCRB transcripts. Profiling relied on immunoSEQ multiplex PCR, and the TCRdb table lists in-frame clones only, not all of them. This sample has 900,000 or so clones, with roughly 16% found just once. The CDR3 loop spans 13 amino acids. V gave up 2 bases and J gave up 6 bases, with 10 bases separating them. Germline V lookup: CDR1 SGHAT, CDR2 FQDESV (reference sequence). This entry comes from a study of beta chain features in type 1 diabetes. The study's findings and limits: Moderately but significantly shorter TCRB CDR3s were found in Type 1 diabetes patients in all four CD4+ subsets.

This sequence was found in a woman younger than 30 in good health. The sequencing input was naive CD4+ T cells from blood. V and J are TRBV11-1 and TRBJ1-1, with D maybe TRBD1 (5 bases). The CDR3 sequence: CASSLSQGAEAFF. The CDR3 nucleotides read TGTGCCAGCAGCTTATCTCAGGGTGCTGAAGCTTTCTTT.